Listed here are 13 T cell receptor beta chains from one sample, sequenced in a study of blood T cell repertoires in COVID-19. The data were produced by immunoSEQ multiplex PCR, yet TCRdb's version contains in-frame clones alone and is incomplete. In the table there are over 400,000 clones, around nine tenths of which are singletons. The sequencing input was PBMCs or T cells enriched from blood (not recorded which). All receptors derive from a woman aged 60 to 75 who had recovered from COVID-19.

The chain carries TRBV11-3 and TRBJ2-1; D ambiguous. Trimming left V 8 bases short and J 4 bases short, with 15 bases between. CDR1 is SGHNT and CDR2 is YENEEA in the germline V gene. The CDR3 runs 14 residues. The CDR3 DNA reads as TGTGCCAGCTCGGTTTTGGGCCCATACAATGAGCAGTTCTTC. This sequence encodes CASSVLGPYNEQFF.

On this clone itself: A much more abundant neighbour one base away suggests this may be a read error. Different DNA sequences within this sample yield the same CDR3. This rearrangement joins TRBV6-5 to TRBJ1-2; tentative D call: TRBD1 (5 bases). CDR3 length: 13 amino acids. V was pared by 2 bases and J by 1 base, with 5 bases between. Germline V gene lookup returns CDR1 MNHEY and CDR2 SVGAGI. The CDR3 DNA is TGTGCCAGCAGTTACGACAGTAACTATGGCTACACCTTC. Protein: CASSYDSNYGYTF.

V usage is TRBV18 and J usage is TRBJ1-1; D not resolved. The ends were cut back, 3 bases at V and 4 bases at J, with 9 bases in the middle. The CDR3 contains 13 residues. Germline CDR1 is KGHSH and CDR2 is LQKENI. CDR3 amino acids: CASSPGVGTEAFF. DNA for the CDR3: TGTGCCAGCTCACCCGGGGTTGGCACTGAAGCTTTCTTT. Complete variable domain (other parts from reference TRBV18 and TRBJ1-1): NAGVMQNPRHLVRRRGQEARLRCSPMKGHSHVYWYRQLPEEGLKFMVYLQKENIIDESGMPKERFSAEFPKEGPSILRIQQVVRGDSAAYFCASSPGVGTEAFFGQGTRLTVV.

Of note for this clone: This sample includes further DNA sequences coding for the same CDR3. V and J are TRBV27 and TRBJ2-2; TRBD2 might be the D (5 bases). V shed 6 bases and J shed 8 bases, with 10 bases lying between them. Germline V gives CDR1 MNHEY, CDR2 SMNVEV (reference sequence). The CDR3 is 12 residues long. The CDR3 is CASSPRGGELFF. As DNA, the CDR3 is TGTGCCAGCAGCCCGCGAGGGGGGGAGCTGTTTTTT.

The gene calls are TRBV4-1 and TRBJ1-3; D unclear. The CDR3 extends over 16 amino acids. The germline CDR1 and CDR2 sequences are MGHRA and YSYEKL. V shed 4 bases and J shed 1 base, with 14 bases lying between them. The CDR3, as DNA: TGCGCCAGCAGCCCAGCCGGGATTTGGTCTGGAAACACCATATATTTT. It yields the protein CASSPAGIWSGNTIYF.

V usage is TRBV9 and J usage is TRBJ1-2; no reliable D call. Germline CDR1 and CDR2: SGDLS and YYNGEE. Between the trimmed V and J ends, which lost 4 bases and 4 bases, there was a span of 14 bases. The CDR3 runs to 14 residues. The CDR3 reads CASSKRADFYGYTF. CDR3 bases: TGTGCCAGCAGCAAAAGGGCGGACTTCTATGGCTACACCTTC.

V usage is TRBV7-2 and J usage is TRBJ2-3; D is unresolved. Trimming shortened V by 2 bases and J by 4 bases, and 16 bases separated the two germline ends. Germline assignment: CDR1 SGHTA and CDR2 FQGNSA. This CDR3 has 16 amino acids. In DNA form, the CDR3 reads TGTGCCAGCAGCTTATGGGCCGTCGCCGGTGCAGATACGCAGTATTTT. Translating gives CASSLWAVAGADTQYF.

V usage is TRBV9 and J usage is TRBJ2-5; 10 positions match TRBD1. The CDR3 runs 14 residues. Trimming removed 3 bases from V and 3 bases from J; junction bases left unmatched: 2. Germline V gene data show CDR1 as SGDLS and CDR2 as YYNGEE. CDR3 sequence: CASSAGTGEETQYF. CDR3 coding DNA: TGTGCCAGCAGCGCTGGGACAGGGGAAGAGACCCAGTACTTC.

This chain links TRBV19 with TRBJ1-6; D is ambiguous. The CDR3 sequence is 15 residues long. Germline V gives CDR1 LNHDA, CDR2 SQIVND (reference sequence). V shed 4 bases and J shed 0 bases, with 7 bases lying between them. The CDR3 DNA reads TGTGCCAGTAGTACCTACAGCTCCTATAATTCACCCCTCCACTTT. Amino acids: CASSTYSSYNSPLHF.

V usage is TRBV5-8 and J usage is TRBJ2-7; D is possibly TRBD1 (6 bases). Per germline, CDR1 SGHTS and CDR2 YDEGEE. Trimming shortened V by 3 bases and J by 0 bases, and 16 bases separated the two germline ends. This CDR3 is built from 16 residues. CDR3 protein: CASSSRQVLLSYEQYV. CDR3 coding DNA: TGTGCCAGCAGCTCGAGACAGGTTCTACTCTCCTACGAGCAGTACGTC.

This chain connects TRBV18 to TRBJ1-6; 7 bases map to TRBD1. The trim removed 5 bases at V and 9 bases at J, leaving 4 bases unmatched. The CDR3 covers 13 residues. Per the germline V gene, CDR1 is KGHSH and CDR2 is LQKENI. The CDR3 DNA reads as TGTGCCAGCTCAAGGACAGGCCTTTCACCCCTCCACTTT. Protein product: CASSRTGLSPLHF.

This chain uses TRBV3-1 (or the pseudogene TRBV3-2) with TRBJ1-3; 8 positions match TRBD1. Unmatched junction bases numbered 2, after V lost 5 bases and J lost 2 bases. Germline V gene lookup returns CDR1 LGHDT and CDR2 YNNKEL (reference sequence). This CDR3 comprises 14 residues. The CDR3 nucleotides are TGTGCCAGCAGCGACAGGGGTACTGGAAACACCATATATTTT. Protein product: CASSDRGTGNTIYF.

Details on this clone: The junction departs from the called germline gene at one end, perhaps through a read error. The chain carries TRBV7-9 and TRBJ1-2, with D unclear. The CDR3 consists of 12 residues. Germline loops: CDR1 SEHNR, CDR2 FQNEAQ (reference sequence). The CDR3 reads CASSLARDKIHF. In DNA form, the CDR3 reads TGTGCCAGCAGCTTAGCGCGCGACAAGATCCACTTC.